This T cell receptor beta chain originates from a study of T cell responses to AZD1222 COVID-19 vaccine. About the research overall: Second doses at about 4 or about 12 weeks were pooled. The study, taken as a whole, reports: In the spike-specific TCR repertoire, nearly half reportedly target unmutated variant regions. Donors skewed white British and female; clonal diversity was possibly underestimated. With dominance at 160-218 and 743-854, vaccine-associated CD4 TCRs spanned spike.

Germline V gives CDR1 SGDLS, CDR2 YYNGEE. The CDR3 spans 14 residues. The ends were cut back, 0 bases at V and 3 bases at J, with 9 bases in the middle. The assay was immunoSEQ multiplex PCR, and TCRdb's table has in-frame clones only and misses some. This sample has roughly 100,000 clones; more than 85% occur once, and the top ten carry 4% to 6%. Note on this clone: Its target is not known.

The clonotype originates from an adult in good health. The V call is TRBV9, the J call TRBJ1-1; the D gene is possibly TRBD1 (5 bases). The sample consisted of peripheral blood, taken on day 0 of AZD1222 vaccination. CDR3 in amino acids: CASSVAGSDTEAFF. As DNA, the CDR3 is TGTGCCAGCAGCGTAGCAGGGTCGGACACTGAAGCTTTCTTT.